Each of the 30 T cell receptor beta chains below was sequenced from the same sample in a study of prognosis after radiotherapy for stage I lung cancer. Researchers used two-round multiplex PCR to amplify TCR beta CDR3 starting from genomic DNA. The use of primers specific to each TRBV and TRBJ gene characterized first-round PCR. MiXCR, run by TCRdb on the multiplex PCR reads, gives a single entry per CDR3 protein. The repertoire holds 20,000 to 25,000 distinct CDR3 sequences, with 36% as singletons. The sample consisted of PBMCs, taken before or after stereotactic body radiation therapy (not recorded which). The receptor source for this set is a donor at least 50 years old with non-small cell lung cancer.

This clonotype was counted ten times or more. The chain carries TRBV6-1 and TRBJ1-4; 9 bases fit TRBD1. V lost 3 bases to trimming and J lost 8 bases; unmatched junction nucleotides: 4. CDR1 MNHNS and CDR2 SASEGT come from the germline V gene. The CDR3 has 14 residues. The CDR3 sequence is CASSDGTGREKLFF. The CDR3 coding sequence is TGTGCCAGCAGTGACGGGACAGGGAGGGAAAAACTGTTTTTT.

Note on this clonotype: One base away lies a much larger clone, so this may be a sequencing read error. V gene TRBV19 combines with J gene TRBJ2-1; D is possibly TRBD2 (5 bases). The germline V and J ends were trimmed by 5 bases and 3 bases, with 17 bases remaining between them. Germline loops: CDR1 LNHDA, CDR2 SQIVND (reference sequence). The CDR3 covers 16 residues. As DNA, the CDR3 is TGTGCCAGTAGTTACCCTACTAGTTTGTGCTACAATGAGCAGTTCTTC. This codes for CASSYPTSLCYNEQFF.

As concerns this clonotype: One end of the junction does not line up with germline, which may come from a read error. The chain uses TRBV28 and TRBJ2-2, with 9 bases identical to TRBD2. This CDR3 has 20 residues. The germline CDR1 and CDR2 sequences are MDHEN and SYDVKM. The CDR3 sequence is CASSSPGLAGSGPNAGELFF. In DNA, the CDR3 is TGTGCCAGCAGTTCCCCCGGGCTAGCGGGGTCGGGTCCGAACGCCGGGGAGCTGTTTTTT.

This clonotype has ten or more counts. The CDR3 region is CASSYRDSDYGYTF. The CDR3 bases are TGTGCCAGCTCATACCGGGACTCGGACTATGGCTACACCTTC. This chain connects TRBV6-1 to TRBJ1-2, with D perhaps TRBD1 (5 bases). Germline V gene data show CDR1 as MNHNS and CDR2 as SASEGT. This CDR3 comprises 14 residues. Deletions cut 8 bases from V and 3 bases from J, with 16 bases between.

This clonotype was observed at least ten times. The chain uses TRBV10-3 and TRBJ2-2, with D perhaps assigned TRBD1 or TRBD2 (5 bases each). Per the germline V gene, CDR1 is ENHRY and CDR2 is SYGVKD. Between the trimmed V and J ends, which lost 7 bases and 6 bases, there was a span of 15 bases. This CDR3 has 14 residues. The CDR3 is CAITPRAEAGELFF. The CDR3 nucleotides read TGTGCCATCACGCCCAGGGCGGAGGCCGGGGAGCTGTTTTTT.

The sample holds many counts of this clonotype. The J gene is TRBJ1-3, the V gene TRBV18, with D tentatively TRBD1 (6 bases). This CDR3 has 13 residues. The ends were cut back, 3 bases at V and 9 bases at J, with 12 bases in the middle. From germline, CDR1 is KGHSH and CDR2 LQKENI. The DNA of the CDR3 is TGTGCCAGCTCACCTAAACAGGGACCCACCATATATTTT. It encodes CASSPKQGPTIYF.

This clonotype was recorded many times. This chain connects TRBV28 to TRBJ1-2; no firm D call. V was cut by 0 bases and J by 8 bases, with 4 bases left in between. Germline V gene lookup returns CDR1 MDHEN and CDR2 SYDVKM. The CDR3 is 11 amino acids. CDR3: CASSLWQGYTF. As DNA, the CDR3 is TGTGCCAGCAGTTTATGGCAGGGCTACACCTTC.

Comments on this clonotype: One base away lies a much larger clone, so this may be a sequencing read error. CDR3 residues: CSARGLRTGGDTQAFF. CDR3 nucleotide sequence: TGCAGTGCTAGAGGACTGAGGACTGGAGGCGACACTCAAGCTTTCTTT. The rearrangement joins TRBV20-1 to TRBJ1-1; D unclear. The V gene's germline CDR1 is DFQATT and CDR2 SNEGSKA (reference sequence). This CDR3 has 16 amino acids.

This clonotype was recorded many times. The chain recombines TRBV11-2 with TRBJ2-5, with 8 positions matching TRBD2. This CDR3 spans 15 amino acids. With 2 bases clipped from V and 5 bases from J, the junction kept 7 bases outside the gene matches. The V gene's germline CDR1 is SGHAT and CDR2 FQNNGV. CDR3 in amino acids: CASSLFGGGRETQYF. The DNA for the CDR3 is TGTGCCAGCAGCTTATTCGGGGGGGGGCGGGAGACCCAGTACTTC.

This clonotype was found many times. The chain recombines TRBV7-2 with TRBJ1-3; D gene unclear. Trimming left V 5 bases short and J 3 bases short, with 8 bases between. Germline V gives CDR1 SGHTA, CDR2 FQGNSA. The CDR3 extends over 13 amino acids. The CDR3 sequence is CASSRDIGNTIYF. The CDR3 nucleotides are TGTGCCAGCAGCCGCGACATTGGAAACACCATATATTTT. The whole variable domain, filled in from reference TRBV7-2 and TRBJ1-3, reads GAGVSQSPSNKVTEKGKDVELRCDPISGHTALYWYRQSLGQGLEFLIYFQGNSAPDKSGLPSDRFSAERTGGSVSTLTIQRTQQEDSAVYLCASSRDIGNTIYFGEGSWLTVV.

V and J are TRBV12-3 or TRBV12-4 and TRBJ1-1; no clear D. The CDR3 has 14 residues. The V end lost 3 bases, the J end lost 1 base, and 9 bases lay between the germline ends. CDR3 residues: CASSLPGGNTEAFF. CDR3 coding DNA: TGTGCCAGCAGTTTGCCCGGAGGGAACACTGAAGCTTTCTTT.

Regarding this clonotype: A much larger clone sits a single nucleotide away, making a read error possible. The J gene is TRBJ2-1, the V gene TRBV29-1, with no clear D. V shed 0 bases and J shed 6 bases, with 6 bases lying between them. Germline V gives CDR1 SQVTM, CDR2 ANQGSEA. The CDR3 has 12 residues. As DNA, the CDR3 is TGCAGCGTTGAAGACCGGGTCAATGAGCAGTTCTTC. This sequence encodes CSVEDRVNEQFF.

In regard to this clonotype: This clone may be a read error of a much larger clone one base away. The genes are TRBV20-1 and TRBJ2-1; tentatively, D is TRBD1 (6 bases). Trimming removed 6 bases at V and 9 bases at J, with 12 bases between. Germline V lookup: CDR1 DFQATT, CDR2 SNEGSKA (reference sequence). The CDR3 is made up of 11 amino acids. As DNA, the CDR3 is TGCAGTGCCAGGGGATCGCTTGAGCAGTTCTTC. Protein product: CSARGSLEQFF.

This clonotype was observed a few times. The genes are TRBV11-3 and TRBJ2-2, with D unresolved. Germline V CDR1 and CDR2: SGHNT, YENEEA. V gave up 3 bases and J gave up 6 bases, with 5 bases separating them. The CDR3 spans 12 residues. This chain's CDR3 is CASSFPAGELFF. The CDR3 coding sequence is TGTGCCAGCAGCTTTCCCGCCGGGGAGCTGTTTTTT.

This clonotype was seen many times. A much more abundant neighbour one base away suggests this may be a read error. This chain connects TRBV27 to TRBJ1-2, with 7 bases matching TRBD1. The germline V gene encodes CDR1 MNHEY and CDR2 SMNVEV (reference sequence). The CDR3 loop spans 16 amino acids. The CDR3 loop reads CACSLHDGTALYGYTF. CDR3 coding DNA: TGTGCCTGCAGTTTACACGACGGGACAGCGCTTTATGGCTACACCTTC.

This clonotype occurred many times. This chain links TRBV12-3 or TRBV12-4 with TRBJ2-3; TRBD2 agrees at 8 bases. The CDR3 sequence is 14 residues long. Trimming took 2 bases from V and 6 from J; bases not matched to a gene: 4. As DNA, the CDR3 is TGTGCCAGCAGTTTAAACGGGAGGGAGGATACGCAGTATTTT. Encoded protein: CASSLNGREDTQYF.

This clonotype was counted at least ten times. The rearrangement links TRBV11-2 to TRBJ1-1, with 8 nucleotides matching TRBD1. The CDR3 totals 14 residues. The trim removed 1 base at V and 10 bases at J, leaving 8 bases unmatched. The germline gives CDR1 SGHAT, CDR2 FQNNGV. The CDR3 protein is CASSLGAGGDRAFF. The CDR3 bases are TGTGCCAGCAGCTTAGGGGCAGGGGGCGATCGAGCTTTCTTT. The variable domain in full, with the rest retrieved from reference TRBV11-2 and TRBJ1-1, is EAGVAQSPRYKIIEKRQSVAFWCNPISGHATLYWYQQILGQGPKLLIQFQNNGVVDDSQLPKDRFSAERLKGVDSTLKIQPAKLEDSAVYLCASSLGAGGDRAFFGQGTRLTVV.

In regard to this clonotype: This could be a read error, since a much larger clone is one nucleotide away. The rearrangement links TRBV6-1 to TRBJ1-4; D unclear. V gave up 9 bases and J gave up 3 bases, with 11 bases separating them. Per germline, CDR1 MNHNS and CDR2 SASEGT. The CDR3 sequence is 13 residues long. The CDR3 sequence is CASSRCANEKLFF. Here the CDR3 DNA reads TGTGCCAGTTCCAGGTGCGCTAATGAAAAACTGTTTTTT.

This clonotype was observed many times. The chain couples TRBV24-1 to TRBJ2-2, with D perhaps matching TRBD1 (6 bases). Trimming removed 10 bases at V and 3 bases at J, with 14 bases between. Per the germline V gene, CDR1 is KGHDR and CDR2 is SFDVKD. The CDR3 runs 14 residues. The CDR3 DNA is TGTGCCACACGAGGGAACAGGGACACCGGGGAGCTGTTTTTT. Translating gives CATRGNRDTGELFF.

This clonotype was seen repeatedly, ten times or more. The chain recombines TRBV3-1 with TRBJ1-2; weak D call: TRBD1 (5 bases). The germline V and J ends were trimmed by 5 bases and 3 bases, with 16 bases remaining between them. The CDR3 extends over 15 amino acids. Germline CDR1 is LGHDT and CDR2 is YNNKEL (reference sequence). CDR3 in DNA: TGTGCCAGCAGCGATAGTGCCGGGGCTCACTATGGCTACACCTTC. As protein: CASSDSAGAHYGYTF.

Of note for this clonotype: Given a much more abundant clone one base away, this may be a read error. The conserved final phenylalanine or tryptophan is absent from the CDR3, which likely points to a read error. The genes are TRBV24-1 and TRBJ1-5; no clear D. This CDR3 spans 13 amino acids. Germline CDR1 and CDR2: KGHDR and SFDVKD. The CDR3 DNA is TGTACCACCAGTGATTTTGACGATCAGCCCCAGCATTCT. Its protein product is CTTSDFDDQPQHS.

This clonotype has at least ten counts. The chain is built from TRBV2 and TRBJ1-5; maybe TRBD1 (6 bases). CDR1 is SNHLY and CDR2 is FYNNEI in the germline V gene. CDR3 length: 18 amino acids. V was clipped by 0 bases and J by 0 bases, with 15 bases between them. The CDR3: CASSEASPWTASNQPQHF. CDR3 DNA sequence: TGTGCCAGCAGTGAAGCGTCCCCCTGGACAGCTAGCAATCAGCCCCAGCATTTT.

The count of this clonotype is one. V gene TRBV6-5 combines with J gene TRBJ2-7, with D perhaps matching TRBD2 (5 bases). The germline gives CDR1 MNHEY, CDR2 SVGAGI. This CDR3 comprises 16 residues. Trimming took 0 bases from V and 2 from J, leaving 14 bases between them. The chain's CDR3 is CASSYSSGIDPYEQYF. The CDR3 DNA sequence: TGTGCCAGCAGTTACTCGAGCGGAATCGACCCCTACGAGCAGTACTTC.

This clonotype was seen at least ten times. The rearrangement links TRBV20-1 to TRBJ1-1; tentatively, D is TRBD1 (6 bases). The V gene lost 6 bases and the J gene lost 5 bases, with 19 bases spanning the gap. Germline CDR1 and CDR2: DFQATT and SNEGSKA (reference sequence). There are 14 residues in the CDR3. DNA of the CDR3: TGCAGTGCAACCGGGACACCCGGTCGGACTGAAGCTTTCTTT. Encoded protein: CSATGTPGRTEAFF.

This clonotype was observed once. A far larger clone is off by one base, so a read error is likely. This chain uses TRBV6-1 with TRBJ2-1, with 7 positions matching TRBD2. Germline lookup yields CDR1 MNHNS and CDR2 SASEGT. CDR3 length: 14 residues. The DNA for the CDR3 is TGTGCCAGCAGTTTCGGGACTATAAGCGATGAGCAGCTCTTC. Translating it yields CASSFGTISDEQLF.

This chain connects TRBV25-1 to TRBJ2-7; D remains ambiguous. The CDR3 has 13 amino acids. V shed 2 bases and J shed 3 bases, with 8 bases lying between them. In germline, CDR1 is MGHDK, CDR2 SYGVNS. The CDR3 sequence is CASSEPMNYEQYF. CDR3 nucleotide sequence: TGTGCCAGCAGTGAACCCATGAACTACGAGCAGTACTTC.

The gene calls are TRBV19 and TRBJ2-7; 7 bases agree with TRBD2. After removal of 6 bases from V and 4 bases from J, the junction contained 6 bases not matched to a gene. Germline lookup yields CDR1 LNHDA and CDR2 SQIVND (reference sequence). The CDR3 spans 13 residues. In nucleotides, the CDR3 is TGTGCCAGTAGGGTAGCGGGCGGGTACGAGCAGTACTTC. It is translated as CASRVAGGYEQYF.

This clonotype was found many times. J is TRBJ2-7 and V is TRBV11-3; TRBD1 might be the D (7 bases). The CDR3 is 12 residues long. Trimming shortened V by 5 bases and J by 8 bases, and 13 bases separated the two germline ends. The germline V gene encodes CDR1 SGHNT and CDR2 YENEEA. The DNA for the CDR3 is TGTGCCAGCAGCCTTCGGAGGGGGCAGCAGTACTTC. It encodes CASSLRRGQQYF.

The CDR3, as DNA: TGTGCCAGCAGTCGGACAGAAACTAACTATGGCTACACCTTC. Its translation is CASSRTETNYGYTF. V is TRBV2 and J is TRBJ1-2; maybe TRBD1 (6 bases). CDR1 SNHLY and CDR2 FYNNEI come from the germline V gene. The CDR3 is 14 amino acids. Trimming took 5 bases from V and 0 from J, leaving 10 bases between them.

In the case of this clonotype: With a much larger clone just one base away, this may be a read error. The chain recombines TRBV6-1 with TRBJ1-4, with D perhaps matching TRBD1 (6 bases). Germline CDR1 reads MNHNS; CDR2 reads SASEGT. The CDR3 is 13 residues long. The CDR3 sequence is CTSSRGANEKLFF. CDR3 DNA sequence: TGTACCAGTTCCAGGGGCGCTAATGAAAAACTGTTTTTT.